The 16 T cell receptor beta chains below come from one sample, sequenced in a study of Graves' ophthalmopathy and Graves' hyperthyroidism. RNA transcripts were the template, and TCR beta CDR3 regions were amplified from them. HTBI primers primed a first-round RT-PCR, and a second-round multiplex PCR followed. TCRdb independently ran MiXCR on the multiplex PCR reads; one entry per CDR3 protein. The table lists 360,000 or so distinct CDR3 sequences, about 18% of them singletons. Specimen: peripheral blood. These receptors were taken from a woman aged 18-30 years with Graves' ophthalmopathy.

This clonotype was observed at least ten times. The chain links TRBV6-6 to TRBJ2-4, with D possibly being TRBD1 or TRBD2 (5 bases each). This CDR3 comprises 17 residues. With 4 bases removed from V and 5 bases from J, the gap between germline ends came to 21 bases. The germline CDR1 and CDR2 sequences are MNHNY and SVGAGI (reference sequence). CDR3 amino acids: CASSLLLGAVGQNIQYF. DNA for the CDR3: TGTGCCAGCAGTTTACTACTCGGGGCGGTGGGCCAAAACATTCAGTACTTC.

This clonotype occurred many times. The rearrangement uses TRBV4-1 and TRBJ1-5; D is uncertain. Germline assignment: CDR1 MGHRA and CDR2 YSYEKL. The CDR3 is 15 amino acids. Trimming cost V 5 bases and J 2 bases, with 13 bases left between them. The CDR3 region is CASSGGVAGNQPQHF. CDR3 DNA: TGCGCCAGCAGCGGTGGGGTGGCAGGCAATCAGCCCCAGCATTTT.

This chain connects TRBV7-3 to TRBJ1-1, with 10 nucleotides matching TRBD1. With V trimmed by 1 base and J by 4 bases, 6 bases remained unmatched. The CDR3 runs to 16 residues. The germline V gene encodes CDR1 SGHTA and CDR2 FQGTGA. The CDR3 is CASSLIPGTGVTEAFF. The CDR3 DNA reads TGTGCCAGCAGCTTAATTCCCGGGACAGGGGTCACTGAAGCTTTCTTT.

This clonotype was counted many times. The genes are TRBV11-2 and TRBJ1-3; D remains ambiguous. Germline CDR1 SGHAT, CDR2 FQNNGV. The CDR3 totals 15 residues. The V end was cut by 3 bases, the J end by 0 bases, with 9 bases between. The CDR3 loop reads CASSFNIISGNTIYF. DNA for the CDR3: TGTGCCAGCAGCTTCAACATCATCTCTGGAAACACCATATATTTT.

This clonotype was detected many times. This rearrangement joins TRBV28 to TRBJ1-1; D is uncertain. The CDR3 is 15 amino acids. From germline, CDR1 is MDHEN and CDR2 SYDVKM. The germline V and J ends were trimmed by 5 bases and 5 bases, with 18 bases remaining between them. The CDR3 sequence: CASSPQRPGRTEAFF. CDR3 DNA: TGTGCCAGCAGTCCCCAACGCCCCGGGAGGACTGAAGCTTTCTTT.

This clonotype was picked up many times. The chain combines TRBV11-2 with TRBJ2-7, with TRBD1 identical over 10 bases. The CDR3 totals 18 residues. Germline loops: CDR1 SGHAT, CDR2 FQNNGV. V dropped 5 bases and J dropped 1; count of bases not matched to a gene: 14. CDR3 nucleotide sequence: TGTGCCAGCAGCAAGCCGGGACAGGGGACGAGAAGATCCTACGAGCAGTACTTC. It codes for CASSKPGQGTRRSYEQYF.

This clonotype was observed many times. This chain joins TRBV28 and TRBJ1-1; tentative D call: TRBD1 (5 bases). The CDR3 extends over 13 amino acids. Germline V CDR1 and CDR2: MDHEN, SYDVKM. Between the trimmed V and J ends, which lost 7 bases and 3 bases, there was a span of 12 bases. In DNA form, the CDR3 reads TGTGCCAGCACCCTGGACAAATACACTGAAGCTTTCTTT. Translation: CASTLDKYTEAFF.

The rearrangement uses TRBV6-2 or TRBV6-3 and TRBJ2-7; 10 nucleotides agree with TRBD1. The CDR3 consists of 15 residues. V lost 5 bases, J lost 4 bases, and 8 bases stayed unmatched. CDR1 is MNHEY and CDR2 is SVGEGT in the germline V gene. CDR3 region: CASSRDGQGGYEQYF. The CDR3 DNA reads as TGTGCCAGCAGTAGGGACGGACAGGGGGGGTACGAGCAGTACTTC.

This clonotype was counted ten times or more. The chain links TRBV5-5 to TRBJ2-5; TRBD2 might be the D (6 bases). In germline, CDR1 is SGHKS, CDR2 YYEKEE (reference sequence). The CDR3 has 15 amino acids. V was pared by 3 bases and J by 5 bases, with 17 bases between. The CDR3 loop reads CASSYPQGGGETQYF. The CDR3 bases are TGTGCCAGCAGCTATCCCCAGGGAGGAGGCGAGACCCAGTACTTC.

This clonotype was detected only a few times. The chain employs TRBV6-1 and TRBJ1-1, with a weak D call TRBD1 (5 bases). V was trimmed by 6 bases and J by 4 bases, leaving 9 bases between them. Germline V gives CDR1 MNHNS, CDR2 SASEGT. CDR3 length equals 12 residues. In DNA, the CDR3 is TGTGCCAGCAGAGACAGTCGCACTGAAGCTTTCTTT. It codes for CASRDSRTEAFF.

The sample holds many counts of this clonotype. V gene TRBV5-5 combines with J gene TRBJ1-6; TRBD1 aligns across 9 bases. The V segment lost 4 bases and the J segment 6 bases; nucleotides outside the gene matches: 8. CDR1 is SGHKS, CDR2 YYEKEE, per germline (reference sequence). CDR3 length: 16 amino acids. The CDR3 DNA follows: TGTGCCAGCAGCGTTCGACCGACAGGGGGTAATTCACCCCTCCACTTT. It yields the protein CASSVRPTGGNSPLHF.

At least ten counts were recorded for this clonotype. This chain joins TRBV19 and TRBJ1-5; tentative D call: TRBD1 (5 bases). V lost 4 bases and J lost 4, with 11 bases in between. The germline gives CDR1 LNHDA, CDR2 SQIVND (reference sequence). The CDR3 loop spans 14 amino acids. For the CDR3, the DNA is TGTGCCAGTAGTACCCTCGGGGGGAATCAGCCCCAGCATTTT. It translates to CASSTLGGNQPQHF.

In this sample, this clonotype turned up many times. The chain employs TRBV20-1 and TRBJ2-7; 10 positions match TRBD1. This CDR3 has 17 residues. The germline V gene encodes CDR1 DFQATT and CDR2 SNEGSKA (reference sequence). The junction had 15 bases not matched to a gene; V was cut back by 4 bases and J by 3 bases. CDR3 in amino acids: CSANDRGRGGLNYEQYF. CDR3 bases: TGCAGTGCTAATGACAGGGGGCGCGGCGGGCTCAACTACGAGCAGTACTTC.

This clonotype was counted only a few times. The V gene is TRBV6-2 or TRBV6-3, the J gene TRBJ2-2, with D possibly being TRBD2 (5 bases). In germline, CDR1 is MNHEY, CDR2 SVGEGT. The CDR3 sequence is 14 residues long. Between the trimmed V and J ends, which lost 8 bases and 0 bases, there was a span of 10 bases. As DNA, the CDR3 is TGTGCCAGCGTTGCAGCGGCGAACACCGGGGAGCTGTTTTTT. Translated: CASVAAANTGELFF.

This clonotype was seen many times. The rearrangement uses TRBV24-1 and TRBJ1-2, with TRBD1 as a possible D gene (5 bases). The germline gives CDR1 KGHDR, CDR2 SFDVKD. V was cut by 3 bases and J by 4 bases, with 14 bases left in between. CDR3 length: 15 amino acids. The CDR3 sequence is CATSDPGTASYGYTF. Written as DNA, the CDR3 is TGTGCCACCAGTGATCCTGGGACGGCTTCCTATGGCTACACCTTC.

This clonotype was seen at least ten times. The rearrangement joins TRBV19 to TRBJ2-7; TRBD1 aligns across 9 bases. CDR1 is LNHDA and CDR2 is SQIVND in the germline V gene (reference sequence). The CDR3 loop spans 16 amino acids. Germline trimming cut 2 bases from V and 2 bases from J; bases unmatched to any gene: 7. This chain's CDR3 is CASSIQQGAKPYEQYF. As DNA, the CDR3 is TGTGCCAGTAGTATACAACAGGGGGCGAAGCCCTACGAGCAGTACTTC.